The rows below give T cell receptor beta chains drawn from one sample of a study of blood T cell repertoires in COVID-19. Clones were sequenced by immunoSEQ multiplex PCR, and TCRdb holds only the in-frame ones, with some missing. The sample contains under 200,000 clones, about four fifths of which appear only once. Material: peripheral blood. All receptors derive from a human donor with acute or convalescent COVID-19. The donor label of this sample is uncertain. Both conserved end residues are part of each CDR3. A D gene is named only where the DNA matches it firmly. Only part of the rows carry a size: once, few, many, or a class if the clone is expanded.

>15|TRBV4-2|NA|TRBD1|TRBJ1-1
CASRGTGGGDTEAFF
TGTGCCAGCAGGGGGACAGGGGGTGGGGACACTGAAGCTTTCTTT
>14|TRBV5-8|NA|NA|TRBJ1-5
CASRPRGSNQPQHF
TGTGCCAGCAGACCCAGGGGCAGCAATCAGCCCCAGCATTTT
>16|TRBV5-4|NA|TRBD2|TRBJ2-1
CASSLRAGGSYNEQFF
TGTGCCAGCAGCTTGAGAGCGGGAGGCTCCTACAATGAGCAGTTCTTC
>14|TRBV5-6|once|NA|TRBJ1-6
CASSLPEENSPLHF
TGTGCCAGCAGCTTGCCAGAGGAGAACTCACCCCTCCACTTT
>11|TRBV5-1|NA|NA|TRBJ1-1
CASKGDTEAFF
TGCGCCAGCAAAGGGGACACTGAAGCTTTCTTT
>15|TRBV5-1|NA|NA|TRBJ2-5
CASSLSTGESETQYF
TGCGCCAGCAGCTTGTCCACGGGGGAATCGGAGACCCAGTACTTC
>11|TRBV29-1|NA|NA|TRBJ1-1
CSVERAEEAFF
TGCAGCGTTGAGAGGGCAGAAGAAGCTTTCTTT
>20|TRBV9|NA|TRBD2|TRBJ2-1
CASSVEGLAGALSSYNEQFF
TGTGCCAGCAGCGTAGAGGGACTAGCGGGGGCCTTGAGCTCCTACAATGAGCAGTTCTTC
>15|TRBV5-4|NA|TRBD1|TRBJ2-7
CASSLAGTGTYEQYF
TGTGCCAGCAGCTTGGCCGGGACAGGGACCTACGAGCAGTACTTC
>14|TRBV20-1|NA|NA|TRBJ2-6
CSASSRTGANVLTF
TGCAGTGCTAGTTCGAGGACTGGGGCCAACGTCCTGACTTTC
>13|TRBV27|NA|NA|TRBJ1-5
CASSSGQNQPQHF
TGTGCCAGCAGTTCAGGACAGAATCAGCCCCAGCATTTT
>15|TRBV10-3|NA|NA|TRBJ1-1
CAISEGQGGNTEAFF
TGTGCCATCAGTGAGGGGCAGGGCGGTAACACTGAAGCTTTCTTT
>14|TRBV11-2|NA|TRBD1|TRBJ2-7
CASSGTGVVFEQYF
TGTGCCAGCAGCGGAACAGGGGTGGTCTTCGAGCAGTACTTC
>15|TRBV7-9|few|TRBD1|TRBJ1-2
CASSLTGQGESGYTF
TGTGCCAGCAGCCTCACGGGACAGGGGGAAAGCGGCTACACCTTC
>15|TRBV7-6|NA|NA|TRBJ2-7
CASSLSGSDSYEQYF
TGTGCCAGCAGCTTAAGCGGTAGCGACTCCTACGAGCAGTACTTC
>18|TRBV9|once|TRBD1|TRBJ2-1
CASSARDSLSVGNNEQFF
TGTGCCAGCAGCGCTCGGGACAGTCTTTCGGTCGGCAACAATGAGCAGTTCTTC
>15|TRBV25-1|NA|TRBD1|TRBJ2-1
CASSVTDRVVGEQFF
TGTGCCAGCAGTGTTACGGACAGGGTGGTTGGTGAGCAGTTCTTC
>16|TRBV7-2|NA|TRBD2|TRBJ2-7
CASSLESASGVYEQYF
TGTGCCAGCAGCTTAGAATCTGCTAGCGGAGTGTACGAGCAGTACTTC
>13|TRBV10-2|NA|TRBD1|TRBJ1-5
CASSLTGDQPQHF
TGCGCCAGCAGTTTAACAGGGGACCAGCCCCAGCATTTT
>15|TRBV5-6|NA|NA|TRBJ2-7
CASSHTRGTGYEQYF
TGTGCCAGCAGCCATACTCGGGGGACGGGATACGAGCAGTACTTC
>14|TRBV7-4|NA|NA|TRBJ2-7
CASLVGTDPYEQYF
TGTGCCAGCCTTGTCGGGACTGACCCTTACGAGCAGTACTTC
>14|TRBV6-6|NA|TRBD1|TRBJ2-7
CASSRTGDSYEQYF
TGTGCCAGCAGTCGGACAGGGGATTCGTACGAGCAGTACTTC
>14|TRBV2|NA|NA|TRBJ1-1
CASSVQNRNTEAFF
TGTGCCAGCAGTGTCCAAAACAGGAACACTGAAGCTTTCTTT
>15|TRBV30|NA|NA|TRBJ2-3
CAWSGVSRGTDTQYF
TGTGCCTGGAGCGGGGTCTCTAGGGGGACAGATACGCAGTATTTT
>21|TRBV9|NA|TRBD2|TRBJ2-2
CASSVDYEGGLAGVRSRELFF
TGTGCCAGCAGCGTAGATTACGAGGGCGGACTAGCGGGAGTAAGGAGCCGGGAGCTGTTTTTT
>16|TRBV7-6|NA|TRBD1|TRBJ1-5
CASSPTGTGGDQPQHF
TGTGCCAGCAGCCCGACCGGGACAGGGGGCGATCAGCCCCAGCATTTT
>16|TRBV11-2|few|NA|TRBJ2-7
CASSLAFRGRGDEQYF
TGTGCCAGCAGCTTAGCTTTTAGGGGCAGGGGGGACGAGCAGTACTTC
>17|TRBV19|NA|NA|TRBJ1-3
CASSIRQAFFSGNTIYF
TGTGCCAGTAGTATACGGCAGGCTTTCTTCTCTGGAAACACCATATATTTT
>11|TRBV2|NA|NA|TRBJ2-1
CASSRDNEQFF
TGTGCCAGCAGCCGAGACAATGAGCAGTTCTTC
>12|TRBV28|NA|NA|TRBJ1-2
CASSLETGGYTF
TGTGCCAGCAGTTTAGAAACAGGGGGCTACACCTTC
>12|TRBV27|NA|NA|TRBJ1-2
CASSLEGYGYTF
TGTGCCAGCAGTCTGGAGGGCTATGGCTACACCTTC
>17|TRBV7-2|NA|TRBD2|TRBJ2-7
CASSLVPAGARSYEQYF
TGTGCCAGCAGCTTAGTCCCAGCGGGAGCCCGCTCCTACGAGCAGTACTTC
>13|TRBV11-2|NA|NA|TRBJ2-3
CASSLRGGTRPYF
TGTGCCAGCAGCTTAAGGGGCGGGACTCGGCCGTATTTT
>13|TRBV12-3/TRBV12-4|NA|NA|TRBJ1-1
CASSPQGNTEAFF
TGTGCCAGCAGCCCGCAGGGGAACACTGAAGCTTTCTTT
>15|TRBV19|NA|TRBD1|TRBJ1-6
CASSITGTANSPLHF
TGTGCCAGTAGTATCACGGGGACAGCTAATTCACCCCTCCACTTT
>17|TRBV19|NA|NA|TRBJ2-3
CASTYTLRGPGTDTQYF
TGTGCCAGTACTTATACCCTCAGGGGACCTGGCACAGATACGCAGTATTTT
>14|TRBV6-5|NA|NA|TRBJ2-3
CASNFRPAGDTQYF
TGTGCCAGCAACTTCCGACCCGCGGGAGATACGCAGTATTTT
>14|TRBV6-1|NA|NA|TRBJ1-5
CASSEARANQPQHF
TGTGCCAGCAGTGAAGCGAGGGCCAATCAGCCCCAGCATTTT
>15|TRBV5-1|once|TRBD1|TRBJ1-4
CASSLAGTENEKLFF
TGCGCCAGCAGCTTGGCGGGGACAGAGAATGAAAAACTGTTTTTT